Listed below are T cell receptor beta chains from one sample, sequenced in a study of T cells in Graves' hyperthyroidism and ophthalmopathy. One entry per CDR3 protein, called by TCRdb with MiXCR from the multiplex PCR reads. The sample gives about 350,000 distinct CDR3 sequences, around 15% of which show up once; approximately 35% is in the top ten. The sample was blood. Source of these receptors: a middle-aged woman with Graves' ophthalmopathy. CDR3s include the opening cysteine and the closing phenylalanine or tryptophan. D genes are given only for firm matches. A clone size is listed for some rows: how often the clone was seen (once, few, many), or a class if it is expanded.

j_call clone_size d_call v_call cdr3_nt cdr3_aa
TRBJ1-5 many - TRBV20-1 TGCAGTGCTAGACAGGGATACAATCAGCCCCAGCATTTT CSARQGYNQPQHF
TRBJ2-2 many - TRBV9 TGTGCCAGCAACAACGGGGGGCTGAACACCGGGGAGCTGTTTTTT CASNNGGLNTGELFF
TRBJ2-5 few - TRBV18 TGTGCCAGCTCACCAGGCCACTCGGAGACCCAGTACTTC CASSPGHSETQYF
TRBJ2-3 many - TRBV5-1 TGCGCCAGCAGCTTCGGGGGCCCCCCAGATACGCAGTATTTT CASSFGGPPDTQYF
TRBJ2-5 many - TRBV7-7 TGTGCTAGCAGCCCGGGGACCCTCGGGCGAGAGACCCAGTACTTC CASSPGTLGRETQYF
TRBJ2-2 many - TRBV2 TGTGCCAGCAGTGTTGCTGGGACGAACACCGGGGAGCTGTTTTTT CASSVAGTNTGELFF
TRBJ2-3 - - TRBV15 TGTGCCACCAGCACTCCACCCTCCGCTACGCAGTATTTT CATSTPPSATQYF
TRBJ1-2 many TRBD1 TRBV12-5 TGTGCTAGTGGCCTTGGGACAGAAGGTAGCTATGGCTACACCTTC CASGLGTEGSYGYTF
TRBJ2-5 many - TRBV20-1 TGCAGTGCTAAGGCGGGGACCCAGTACTTC CSAKAGTQYF
TRBJ1-1 many - TRBV7-2 TGTGCCAGCAGGCGGGGAGCTATGAACACTGAAGCTTTCTTT CASRRGAMNTEAFF
TRBJ1-1 many - TRBV7-9 TGTGCCAGCAGCTTAGCGGATGGGCGGACTGAAGCTTTCTTT CASSLADGRTEAFF
TRBJ2-1 few TRBD1 TRBV10-1 TGCGCCAGCAGTGACCTCGGGACAGGTACCAATGAGCAGTTCTTC CASSDLGTGTNEQFF
TRBJ1-1 many - TRBV12-3/TRBV12-4 TGTGCCAGCAGTTTATTGTCCCACACTGAAGCTTTCTTT CASSLLSHTEAFF
TRBJ1-2 many TRBD1 TRBV20-1 TGCAGTGCTAGTCACACGTCGGGACAGGGGAACTATGGCTACACCTTC CSASHTSGQGNYGYTF
TRBJ2-1 few TRBD1 TRBV10-3 TGTGCCATCAGTGAGGGGGACAGGATAATCAATGAGCAGTTCTTC CAISEGDRIINEQFF